Each of the 4 T cell receptor beta chains below was sequenced from the same sample in a study of cytomegalovirus exposure and HLA in healthy donors. The PCR was carried out with 60 Vbeta primers and 13 Jbeta primers. The repertoire was sequenced with immunoSEQ multiplex PCR; TCRdb's copy has only in-frame clones and lacks some. In the table there are approximately 170,000 clones, roughly 74% of which are singletons. The sequenced sample consisted of PBMCs. The source is a male donor in good health and CMV-seronegative.

This clone was detected a few times. The rearrangement uses TRBV28 and TRBJ2-5; TRBD2 matches 8 bases. This CDR3 comprises 12 residues. Germline V gene data show CDR1 as MDHEN and CDR2 as SYDVKM. J gave up 9 bases and V 10 bases, and 10 bases lay outside the gene matches. The DNA for the CDR3 is TGTGCCACCCAGACTAGCGCGCGGGCCCAGTACTTC. As protein: CATQTSARAQYF.

The chain links TRBV9 to TRBJ1-6; 7 nucleotides align to TRBD1. There are 14 residues in the CDR3. The J segment lost 10 bases and the V segment lost 3 bases, leaving 7 bases of the junction unmatched. Germline values: CDR1 SGDLS, CDR2 YYNGEE. CDR3 in amino acids: CASSGRQGGSPLHF. In DNA, the CDR3 is TGTGCCAGCAGCGGACGACAGGGAGGCTCACCCCTCCACTTT.

The chain combines TRBV6-4 with TRBJ2-1; D is possibly TRBD1 (5 bases). Deletions cut 0 bases from V and 1 base from J, with 10 bases between. The CDR3 is made up of 16 amino acids. The V gene's germline CDR1 is MRHNA and CDR2 SNTAGT. The CDR3 spells CASSDSIRGSYNEQFF. Here the CDR3 DNA reads TGTGCCAGCAGTGACTCGATAAGGGGTTCCTACAATGAGCAGTTCTTC.

This clone was counted a single time. Germline is not matched at one junction end, which may reflect a read error. The chain recombines TRBV30 with TRBJ1-1, with D perhaps matching TRBD1 (5 bases). Germline V lookup: CDR1 GTSNPN, CDR2 SVGIG (reference sequence). CDR3 size: 14 residues. The CDR3 is CARRGPAGNTEAFF. CDR3 nucleotide sequence: TGTGCCCGGAGGGGCCCAGCGGGGAACACTGAAGCTTTCTTT.